The clone carrying this T cell receptor beta chain was observed many times. Its antigen is still unknown. TCRdb fed the RT-PCR reads into MiXCR, producing one record per CDR3 protein. The repertoire holds 650,000 to 700,000 distinct CDR3 sequences, with approximately 15% as singletons. This record comes from a study of response to subunit inactivated influenza vaccine. Study-wide results and caveats: Each seasonal flu vaccination may recruit only limited new T cells, authors suggested.

The CDR3 sequence is 13 residues long. The V gene lost 4 bases and the J gene lost 6 bases, with 10 bases spanning the gap. The clonotype originates from a man in his forties or fifties who received an inactivated influenza vaccine. The starting material was PBMCs from blood, obtained roughly 12 days after vaccination. The rearrangement links TRBV12-3 or TRBV12-4 to TRBJ1-5; the D gene is possibly TRBD1 (6 bases). CDR3 sequence (DNA): TGTGCCAGCAGTTCACAGGGCGGTCAGCCCCAGCATTTT. This translates into CASSSQGGQPQHF.